The rows below give T cell receptor beta chains drawn from one sample of a study of blood T cells in healthy people across ages. MiXCR, applied by TCRdb to the 5' RACE reads, yields one record per CDR3 protein. The sample carries over 1,300,000 distinct CDR3 sequences, 55% to 75% recorded once. The sample was blood. These receptors originate from a man aged 18 to 29 in good health. Each CDR3 is given with its conserved first and last residue. The D gene is left open where the match is weak. Not all rows give a size; the values are once, few, many and, for expanded clones, a class.

d_gene	abundance	v_gene	j_gene	CDR3aa	CDR3nt
-	few	TRBV29-1	TRBJ2-7	CSARGGGTYEQYF	TGCAGCGCCAGAGGAGGAGGGACCTACGAGCAGTACTTC
TRBD2	-	TRBV12-3/TRBV12-4	TRBJ2-1	CASSLGLAGGGYNEQFF	TGTGCCAGCAGTTTGGGACTAGCGGGGGGCGGGTACAATGAGCAGTTCTTC
TRBD1	-	TRBV28	TRBJ1-4	CASSGGTGPMEKLFF	TGTGCCAGCAGTGGGGGGACAGGGCCTATGGAAAAACTGTTTTTT
-	-	TRBV5-1	TRBJ2-3	CASRFQSSTDTQYF	TGCGCCAGCAGATTCCAGTCTAGCACAGATACGCAGTATTTT
TRBD1	-	TRBV4-2	TRBJ2-1	CASSHSSRGGIYNEQFF	TGTGCCAGCAGCCATTCCTCTCGAGGGGGCATCTACAATGAGCAGTTCTTC
-	-	TRBV3-1	TRBJ1-2	CASSLDLHQYSNYGYTF	TGTGCCAGCAGCCTGGACCTTCATCAGTACAGTAACTATGGCTACACCTTC
TRBD2	-	TRBV4-1	TRBJ2-1	CASSKAGGPSSNEQFF	TGCGCCAGCAGCAAGGCGGGAGGGCCCTCCTCCAATGAGCAGTTCTTC
-	few	TRBV28	TRBJ1-1	CASTQELREAFF	TGTGCCAGCACCCAGGAGTTAAGGGAAGCTTTCTTT
TRBD1	-	TRBV10-3	TRBJ1-2	CAISESGQGSNGYTF	TGTGCCATCAGTGAGTCCGGACAGGGGAGTAATGGCTACACCTTC
-	-	TRBV6-1	TRBJ2-3	CASSDLRALGDTQYF	TGTGCCAGCAGTGACCTCCGGGCCTTGGGGGATACGCAGTATTTT
TRBD1	-	TRBV4-1	TRBJ1-6	CASSQGGQGSSPLHF	TGCGCCAGCAGCCAAGGGGGACAGGGAAGTTCACCCCTCCACTTT
-	-	TRBV3-1	TRBJ2-2	CASSQYLANTGELFF	TGTGCCAGCAGCCAATACCTGGCGAACACCGGGGAGCTGTTTTTT
TRBD2	-	TRBV18	TRBJ2-7	CASSVPGEGYEQYF	TGTGCCAGCTCAGTCCCGGGGGAGGGCTACGAGCAGTACTTC
-	-	TRBV4-2	TRBJ1-2	CASSPGGLSTTNYGYTF	TGTGCCAGCAGCCCGGGGGGTTTAAGTACAACGAACTATGGCTACACCTTC
-	-	TRBV3-1	TRBJ2-3	CASSQDYITDTQYF	TGTGCCAGCAGCCAAGATTATATCACAGATACGCAGTATTTT
-	-	TRBV2	TRBJ2-3	CASSDAEGGQNTDTQYF	TGTGCCAGCAGTGATGCCGAAGGGGGACAAAACACAGATACGCAGTATTTT
TRBD1	-	TRBV4-1	TRBJ1-2	CASSPGDRARYGYTF	TGCGCCAGCAGCCCTGGGGACAGGGCGCGGTATGGCTACACCTTC
-	-	TRBV4-2	TRBJ2-2	CASSQEAAVNTGELFF	TGTGCCAGCAGCCAAGAAGCTGCGGTTAACACCGGGGAGCTGTTTTTT
TRBD1	-	TRBV20-1	TRBJ2-4	CSARPWTGTIDIQYF	TGCAGTGCTAGACCGTGGACAGGAACTATAGACATTCAGTACTTC
TRBD1	few	TRBV4-3	TRBJ2-3	CASSPTGGRDTQYF	TGCGCCAGCAGCCCGACAGGGGGCCGGGATACGCAGTATTTT
-	many	TRBV20-1	TRBJ1-1	CSVRRGNTEAFF	TGCAGTGTACGGAGGGGGAACACTGAAGCTTTCTTT
-	-	TRBV18	TRBJ2-5	CASSEVSQETQYF	TGTGCCAGCTCAGAGGTCAGTCAAGAGACCCAGTACTTC
-	few	TRBV15	TRBJ2-5	CATSRSDRQETQYF	TGTGCCACCAGCAGATCGGACAGACAAGAGACCCAGTACTTC
-	few	TRBV6-1	TRBJ1-2	CASTGGPNYGYTF	TGTGCCAGCACCGGAGGACCCAACTATGGCTACACCTTC
-	few	TRBV10-3	TRBJ2-5	CAISDSRQETQYF	TGTGCCATCAGTGATTCCAGACAAGAGACCCAGTACTTC
-	few	TRBV27	TRBJ2-3	CASSSWTASTDTQYF	TGTGCCAGCAGTTCCTGGACAGCTAGCACAGATACGCAGTATTTT
-	few	TRBV7-9	TRBJ1-1	CASSEKGQLLNTEAFF	TGTGCCAGCAGCGAAAAAGGACAGCTATTGAACACTGAAGCTTTCTTT
TRBD1	-	TRBV7-2	TRBJ2-7	CASSSTGGDEQYF	TGTGCCAGCAGCTCGACAGGGGGCGACGAGCAGTACTTC
-	-	TRBV25-1	TRBJ2-2	CASSDLPFNTGELFF	TGTGCCAGCAGTGACCTCCCTTTCAACACCGGGGAGCTGTTTTTT